This T cell receptor beta chain emerged from a study of T cells in Graves' hyperthyroidism and ophthalmopathy. From RNA transcripts, TCR beta CDR3 regions were amplified. The TCR CDR3 was amplified in a first-round RT-PCR using the HTBI primer set. In TCRdb, the multiplex PCR reads were re-called with MiXCR into one record per CDR3 protein. The data hold around 530,000 distinct CDR3 sequences, with roughly 17% observed a single time. Study outcomes and limitations: Ophthalmopathy could be told apart from stable hyperthyroidism with a 13 V-J model.

This clonotype was recorded many times. Its cognate antigen is unknown. CDR3 length: 17 residues. Trimming took off 5 bases at V and 0 bases at J, with 19 bases between the two ends. Sample: blood. The rearrangement links TRBV12-3 or TRBV12-4 to TRBJ1-2; D not certain. This receptor was obtained from a woman between 18 and 29 years old with Graves' ophthalmopathy. This CDR3 is CASSPRKGLMSNYGYTF. In DNA, the CDR3 is TGTGCCAGCAGTCCCCGTAAAGGACTGATGTCTAACTATGGCTACACCTTC.